This T cell receptor (beta chain) was profiled in a study of blood T cell repertoires in COVID-19. At the level of the study: T cells, B-cell-depleted T cells, or PBMCs supplied cDNA or gDNA.

V lost 4 bases and J lost 1, with 16 bases in between. Germline V gene data show CDR1 as SGHRS and CDR2 as YFSETQ. This CDR3 is 16 amino acids long. How the authors handled the data: Amplified reference gene primers provided the basis for estimating nucleated cell counts. Method: immunoSEQ multiplex PCR; TCRdb's copy keeps in-frame clones and lacks some. For V, J and clone size, that table is used; D and trimming come from the DNA. Seen here are about 74,000 clones, approximately 88% observed once, and the top ten hold about 7%. This clone was detected a few times. The source of this sequence is a woman older than 75 with acute or convalescent COVID-19. The specimen was peripheral blood. The chain combines TRBV5-1 with TRBJ2-3; a possible D gene is TRBD2 (6 bases). CDR3 amino acids: CASSAGWGVGTDTQYF. CDR3 nucleotide sequence: TGCGCCAGCAGCGCCGGCTGGGGGGTGGGCACAGATACGCAGTATTTT. The variable domain in full, with the rest retrieved from reference TRBV5-1 and TRBJ2-3, is KAGVTQTPRYLIKTRGQQVTLSCSPISGHRSVSWYQQTPGQGLQFLFEYFSETQRNKGNFPGRFSGRQFSNSRSEMNVSTLELGDSALYLCASSAGWGVGTDTQYFGPGTRLTVL.